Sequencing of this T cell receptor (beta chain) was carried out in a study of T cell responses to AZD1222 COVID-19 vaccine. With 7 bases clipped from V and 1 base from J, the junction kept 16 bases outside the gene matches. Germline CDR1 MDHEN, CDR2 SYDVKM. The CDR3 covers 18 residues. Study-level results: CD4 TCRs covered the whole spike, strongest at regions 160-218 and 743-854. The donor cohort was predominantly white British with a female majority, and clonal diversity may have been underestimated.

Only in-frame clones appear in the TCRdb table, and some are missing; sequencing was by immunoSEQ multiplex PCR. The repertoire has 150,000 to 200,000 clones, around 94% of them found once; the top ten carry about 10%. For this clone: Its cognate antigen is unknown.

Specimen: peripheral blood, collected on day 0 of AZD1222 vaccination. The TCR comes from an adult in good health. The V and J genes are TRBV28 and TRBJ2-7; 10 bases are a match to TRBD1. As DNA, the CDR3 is TGTGCCAGCAACACCTTGGGACCTCCGGGACAGGGGTCCTACGAGCAGTACGTC. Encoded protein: CASNTLGPPGQGSYEQYV.